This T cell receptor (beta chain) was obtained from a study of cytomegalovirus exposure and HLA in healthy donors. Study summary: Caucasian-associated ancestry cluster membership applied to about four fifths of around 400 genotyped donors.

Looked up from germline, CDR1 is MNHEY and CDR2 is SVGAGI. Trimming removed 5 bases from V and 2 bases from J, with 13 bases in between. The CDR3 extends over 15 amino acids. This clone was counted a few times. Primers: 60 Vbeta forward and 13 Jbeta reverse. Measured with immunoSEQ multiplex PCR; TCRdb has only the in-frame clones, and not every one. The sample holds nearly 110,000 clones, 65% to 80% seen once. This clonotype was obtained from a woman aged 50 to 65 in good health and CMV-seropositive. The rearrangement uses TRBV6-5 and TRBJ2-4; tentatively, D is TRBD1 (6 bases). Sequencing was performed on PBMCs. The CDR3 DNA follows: TGTGCCAGCAGTCCCAACAGGGAAACCAAAAACATTCAGTACTTC. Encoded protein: CASSPNRETKNIQYF.